One and the same sample provided the 3 T cell receptor beta chains below, sequenced in a study of beta chain features in type 1 diabetes. Overall study findings and caveats: The study found moderately but significantly shorter TCRB CDR3s in all four CD4+ subsets of Type 1 diabetes patients.

All of the isolated RNA was reverse transcribed, so expressed TCRB transcripts were sequenced. Clones were sequenced by immunoSEQ multiplex PCR, and TCRdb holds only the in-frame ones, with some missing. This sample has 310,000 or so clones; 9.3% occur once, and the top ten carry about 1%. Antigen specificity for these receptors is unknown. Specimen: central memory CD4+ T cells from blood. The receptor source for this set is a man aged 25 to 45 with type 1 diabetes.

The chain has TRBV7-9 and TRBJ1-2; D remains ambiguous. This CDR3 contains 15 residues. V was shortened by 4 bases and J by 0 bases, with 12 bases between the two germline ends. Germline CDR1 and CDR2: SEHNR and FQNEAQ (reference sequence). CDR3 sequence (DNA): TGTGCCAGCAGCTCGGGCGACCGACCTAACTATGGCTACACCTTC. Its protein is CASSSGDRPNYGYTF.

This clone was picked up a small number of times. This chain joins TRBV2 and TRBJ1-5, with TRBD1 matching 7 bases. Germline CDR1 and CDR2: SNHLY and FYNNEI. The CDR3 loop spans 16 amino acids. With 7 bases clipped from V and 3 bases from J, the junction kept 12 bases outside the gene matches. CDR3 in amino acids: CASTTRIGGHNQPQHF. The CDR3 DNA follows: TGTGCCAGCACCACTCGGATAGGGGGCCACAATCAGCCCCAGCATTTT.

A few counts support this clone. V and J are TRBV6-5 and TRBJ1-3; D might be TRBD1 (5 bases). V lost 2 bases to trimming and J lost 5 bases, with 16 bases between them. Germline loops: CDR1 MNHEY, CDR2 SVGAGI. This CDR3 has 16 residues. Here the CDR3 DNA reads TGTGCCAGCAGTTACGGCAGGGACGTTTTGCGAAACACCATATATTTT. It is translated as CASSYGRDVLRNTIYF.